Each of the 7 T cell receptor beta chains below was sequenced from the same sample in a study of patients and donors after allogeneic stem cell transplantation. Using its own MiXCR run on the RT-PCR reads, TCRdb lists one record per CDR3 protein. The sample shows over 1,500 distinct CDR3 sequences, under 30% of them seen only once. The sequencing sample was made of blood, either unsorted or a sorted T cell fraction (not recorded which). The receptors were gathered from a human donor who was either an allogeneic HSCT recipient or a stem cell or donor lymphocyte infusion donor (not recorded which). It is not recorded whose cells these are; they may come from a transplant donor.

This clonotype was seen a handful of times. V usage is TRBV19 and J usage is TRBJ2-2, with 7 bases identical to TRBD1. Germline V lookup: CDR1 LNHDA, CDR2 SQIVND (reference sequence). CDR3 length equals 16 residues. The V segment lost 5 bases and the J segment 5 bases; nucleotides outside the gene matches: 11. The CDR3 coding sequence is TGTGCCAGTAGTGCCCGACAGGGATCTGGAACCGGGGAGCTGTTTTTT. Translated: CASSARQGSGTGELFF.

This clonotype has a single count. The rearrangement links TRBV6-6 to TRBJ1-6; possibly TRBD1 for D (5 bases). Trimming shortened V by 6 bases and J by 5 bases, and 14 bases separated the two germline ends. Germline lookup yields CDR1 MNHNY and CDR2 SVGAGI (reference sequence). The CDR3 totals 15 residues. The CDR3 here is CASSQDTRNNSPLHF. For the CDR3, the DNA is TGTGCCAGCAGCCAGGACACCAGGAATAATTCACCCCTCCACTTT.

By share, this clonotype counts as medium-sized (0.01 to 0.1%). The chain uses TRBV7-2 and TRBJ2-5, with D tentatively TRBD1 (5 bases). This CDR3 comprises 13 residues. Germline V lookup: CDR1 SGHTA, CDR2 FQGNSA. Trimming removed 4 bases at V and 5 bases at J, with 11 bases between. DNA for the CDR3: TGTGCCAGCAGCTACAGGCGCAGGGAGACCCAGTACTTC. It translates to CASSYRRRETQYF.

By share, this clonotype ranks as medium-sized (0.01 to 0.1%). This sequence joins TRBV9 and TRBJ2-3; the match to TRBD2 covers 12 bases. This CDR3 contains 16 residues. CDR1 and CDR2 (germline): SGDLS, YYNGEE. Trimming removed 4 bases from V and 3 bases from J; junction bases left unmatched: 6. The CDR3 here is CASSPPSGGATDTQYF. Here the CDR3 DNA reads TGTGCCAGCAGCCCTCCTAGCGGGGGGGCGACAGATACGCAGTATTTT.

This clonotype was seen more than once but under ten times. V and J are TRBV9 and TRBJ2-7; D is unresolved. The CDR3 runs to 15 residues. V lost 0 bases to trimming and J lost 3 bases, with 13 bases between them. Per germline, CDR1 SGDLS and CDR2 YYNGEE. CDR3 nucleotides: TGTGCCAGCAGCGTAGGTCAAGGCATAGTCTACGAGCAGTACTTC. Protein sequence: CASSVGQGIVYEQYF.

The J gene is TRBJ2-3, the V gene TRBV12-3 or TRBV12-4; D remains unclear. There are 11 residues in the CDR3. Trimming took 7 bases from V and 6 from J, leaving 8 bases between them. The CDR3 here is CASTFADTQYF. CDR3 DNA: TGTGCCAGCACCTTTGCGGATACGCAGTATTTT.

This clonotype is medium-sized within its sample. V is TRBV5-6 and J is TRBJ2-3, with 8 bases aligning to TRBD1. The CDR3 covers 12 residues. V was clipped by 3 bases and J by 6 bases; unmatched bases: 0. The germline V gene encodes CDR1 SGHDT and CDR2 YYEEEE. The CDR3: CASSWDRDTQYF. CDR3 sequence (DNA): TGTGCCAGCAGCTGGGACAGGGATACGCAGTATTTT.